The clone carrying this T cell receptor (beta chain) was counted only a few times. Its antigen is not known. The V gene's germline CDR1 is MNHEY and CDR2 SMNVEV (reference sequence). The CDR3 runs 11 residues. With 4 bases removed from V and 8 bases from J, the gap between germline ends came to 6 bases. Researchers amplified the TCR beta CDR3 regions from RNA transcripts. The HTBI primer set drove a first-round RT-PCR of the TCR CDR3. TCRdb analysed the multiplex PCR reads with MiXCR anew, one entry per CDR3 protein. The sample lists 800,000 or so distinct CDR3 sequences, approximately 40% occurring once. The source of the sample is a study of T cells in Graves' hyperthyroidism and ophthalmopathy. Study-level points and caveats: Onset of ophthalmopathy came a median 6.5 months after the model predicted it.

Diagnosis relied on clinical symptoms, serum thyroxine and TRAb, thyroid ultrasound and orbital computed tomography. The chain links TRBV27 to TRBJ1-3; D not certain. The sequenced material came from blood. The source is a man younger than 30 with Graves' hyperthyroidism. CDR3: CASSSGYTIYF. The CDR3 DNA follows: TGTGCCAGCAGTTCCGGTTACACCATATATTTT.